One and the same sample provided the 13 T cell receptor beta chains below, sequenced in a study of PD-1 blockade in classical Hodgkin lymphoma. Stated time point: cycle 4 day 1 (C4D1), after more than 5 weeks of nivolumab. Every patient experienced relapse after autologous stem cell transplantation, and brentuximab vedotin exposure varied. The repertoire was sequenced with immunoSEQ multiplex PCR; TCRdb's copy has only in-frame clones and lacks some. The data show about 20,000 clones, roughly 72% seen once. The starting material was peripheral blood mononuclear cells (PBMCs), obtained before the fourth cycle of nivolumab. These receptors were taken from a human donor with classical Hodgkin lymphoma.

The CDR3 region has the DNA TGTGCCTGGAGTCCCTCGGACAGTCGTAATGAAAAACTGTTTTTT. Its protein product is CAWSPSDSRNEKLFF. The chain has TRBV30 and TRBJ1-4; perhaps TRBD1 as D (6 bases). Per germline, CDR1 GTSNPN and CDR2 SVGIG (reference sequence). This CDR3 has 15 residues. Trimming stripped 2 bases from V and 4 bases from J, with 14 bases between.

The gene calls are TRBV6-6 and TRBJ1-5; no reliable D call. The germline CDR1 and CDR2 sequences are MNHNY and SVGAGI (reference sequence). This CDR3 is 15 amino acids long. V lost 5 bases and J 2 bases, leaving 13 bases between the germline ends. This chain's CDR3 is CASSPRDGGNQPQHF. DNA of the CDR3: TGTGCCAGCAGTCCTCGAGATGGCGGCAATCAGCCCCAGCATTTT.

V and J are TRBV11-2 and TRBJ1-3; TRBD1 agrees at 7 bases. V was clipped by 4 bases and J by 6 bases; unmatched bases: 15. Looked up from germline, CDR1 is SGHAT and CDR2 is FQNNGV. The CDR3 runs 17 residues. The CDR3 DNA reads TGTGCCAGCAGCTCATCATACCCCGGACAGGCCGAAAACACCATATATTTT. Translation: CASSSSYPGQAENTIYF.

V is TRBV2 and J is TRBJ2-3, with D possibly being TRBD2 (5 bases). The CDR3 has 15 residues. The germline V gene encodes CDR1 SNHLY and CDR2 FYNNEI. The V end was cut by 6 bases, the J end by 2 bases, with 15 bases between. CDR3 region: CASRAERTPTDTQYF. The CDR3 bases are TGTGCCAGCAGAGCTGAGCGGACCCCCACAGATACGCAGTATTTT.

This clone was seen just once. The chain joins TRBV6-1 to TRBJ2-5; 11 nucleotides agree with TRBD2. V was clipped by 11 bases and J by 9 bases; unmatched bases: 11. Germline V gene sequence: CDR1 MNHNS, CDR2 SASEGT. The CDR3 consists of 13 residues. CDR3 DNA: TGTGCCGTCGGGACTAGCGGAGGAGGGGCCCAGTACTTC. Protein: CAVGTSGGGAQYF.

The J gene is TRBJ2-7, the V gene TRBV4-3, with 7 bases that match TRBD2. This CDR3 is 15 amino acids long. Germline values: CDR1 LGHNA, CDR2 YSLEER. J was trimmed by 3 bases and V by 10 bases; bases with no gene match: 15. The CDR3 here is CATRRWLADVYEQYF. CDR3 nucleotides: TGCGCCACCAGGAGGTGGCTAGCGGACGTCTACGAGCAGTACTTC.

The gene calls are TRBV2 and TRBJ2-2; 8 nucleotides align to TRBD2. The CDR3 runs to 15 residues. V trimming: 4 bases; J trimming: 4 bases; junction bases outside the gene matches: 5. The germline gives CDR1 SNHLY, CDR2 FYNNEI. The CDR3 bases are TGTGCCAGCAGTGTAATCGGGGGGGGCACCGGGGAGCTGTTTTTT. Translated: CASSVIGGGTGELFF.

This clone was observed a handful of times. The CDR3, as DNA: TGCGCCAGCGGTAGCGGGAGAAAAATCCATGAGCAGTTCTTC. Its protein product is CASGSGRKIHEQFF. V and J are TRBV4-1 and TRBJ2-1; 9 nucleotides match TRBD2. Germline loops: CDR1 MGHRA, CDR2 YSYEKL. The CDR3 sequence is 14 residues long. V lost 8 bases, J lost 8 bases, and 10 bases stayed unmatched.

The rearrangement joins TRBV5-6 to TRBJ1-2, with 9 nucleotides matching TRBD1. Trimming removed 3 bases from V and 7 bases from J; junction bases left unmatched: 7. CDR3 size: 14 residues. The V gene's germline CDR1 is SGHDT and CDR2 YYEEEE. The CDR3 DNA follows: TGTGCCAGCAGCTCGGGACAGGGTTTTTCTGGCTACACCTTC. Protein sequence: CASSSGQGFSGYTF.

The chain links TRBV10-3 to TRBJ2-2; 8 bases are shared with TRBD2. V dropped 11 bases and J dropped 4; count of bases not matched to a gene: 9. The CDR3 has 14 residues. The germline V gene encodes CDR1 ENHRY and CDR2 SYGVKD. In DNA, the CDR3 is TGTGCCGCCGGGGGGGGGATCGGCACCGGGGAGCTGTTTTTT. Amino acids: CAAGGGIGTGELFF.

The V call is TRBV29-1, the J call TRBJ2-7; a possible D gene is TRBD2 (6 bases). Germline V gene data show CDR1 as SQVTM and CDR2 as ANQGSEA. This CDR3 spans 13 amino acids. Trimming pared 4 bases from V and 3 bases from J, leaving 13 bases between. The CDR3 nucleotides read TGCAGCGTTGTGGGGACTCCGAACTACGAGCAGTACTTC. Translation gives CSVVGTPNYEQYF.

The V and J genes are TRBV6-1 and TRBJ2-6; D unclear. Germline lookup yields CDR1 MNHNS and CDR2 SASEGT. Trimming removed 4 bases from V and 0 bases from J, with 13 bases in between. The CDR3 is 17 residues long. CDR3: CASSVFGRTSGANVLTF. DNA for the CDR3: TGTGCCAGCAGTGTGTTTGGGCGAACCTCTGGGGCCAACGTCCTGACTTTC.

V and J are TRBV4-1 and TRBJ2-7; D is tentatively TRBD1 or TRBD2 (5 bases each). The germline V gene has CDR1 MGHRA and CDR2 YSYEKL. Trimming removed 4 bases at V and 7 bases at J, with 14 bases between. CDR3 length: 13 amino acids. The CDR3 bases are TGCGCCAGCAGCCGAGAGGGGTGGGGTGAGCAGTACTTC. Amino acid sequence: CASSREGWGEQYF.